The next 9 T cell receptor beta chains were all read from a single sample in a study of molecular identifiers for immune sequencing clone quantification. TCRdb passed the PCR reads through MiXCR, listing each CDR3 protein once. The data show about 40,000 distinct CDR3 sequences, about 19% seen once. The source material was naive CD8+ T cells from blood, with Jurkat cell RNA spiked in. Sample subset: FACS-sorted CD8+CD4-CCR7+CD45RA+ naive T cells. Receptors originate from a human donor in good health. Some libraries in this study had Jurkat cell RNA spiked in.

This clonotype has a single count. The CDR3 here is CSVETGEDTEAFF. For the CDR3, the DNA is TGCAGCGTTGAGACAGGGGAGGACACTGAAGCTTTCTTT. The chain is built from TRBV29-1 and TRBJ1-1, with 8 positions matching TRBD1. The CDR3 is 13 residues long. Germline V gives CDR1 SQVTM, CDR2 ANQGSEA. V gave up 3 bases and J gave up 3 bases; unmatched junction bases: 3.

At least ten counts were recorded for this clonotype. The chain employs TRBV30 and TRBJ2-6; TRBD1 aligns across 9 bases. CDR1 is GTSNPN, CDR2 SVGIG, per germline (reference sequence). Trimming at V came to 0 bases and at J to 1 base, leaving 10 bases not matched to a gene. The CDR3 contains 19 residues. The DNA for the CDR3 is TGTGCCTGGAGTGTAAGGGACAGGGTGTCAACGTCTGGGGCCAACGTCCTGACTTTC. This codes for CAWSVRDRVSTSGANVLTF.

At least ten counts were recorded for this clonotype. The chain carries TRBV4-2 and TRBJ2-5; no clear D gene. Trimming removed 4 bases from V and 0 bases from J, with 9 bases in between. Germline lookup yields CDR1 LGHNA and CDR2 YNFKEQ. This CDR3 spans 14 amino acids. CDR3 amino acids: CASSPAGYQETQYF. Written as DNA, the CDR3 is TGTGCCAGCAGCCCCGCCGGGTACCAAGAGACCCAGTACTTC.

Remarks on this clonotype: With a much larger clone just one base away, this may be a read error. J is TRBJ2-2 and V is TRBV13; a weak D match, TRBD2 (6 bases). The CDR3 sequence is 17 residues long. Looked up from germline, CDR1 is PRHDT and CDR2 is FYEKMQ (reference sequence). The CDR3 reads CASSSTLAHPNTGGLFF. For the CDR3, the DNA is TGTGCCAGCAGCTCGACCCTAGCGCACCCGAACACCGGGGGGCTGTTTTTT.

Remarks on this clonotype: A read error may be the cause here, since a much bigger clone is one base away. This chain connects TRBV4-2 to TRBJ2-6; possible D gene TRBD1, 5 bases. CDR1 is LGHNA, CDR2 YNFKEQ, per germline. The CDR3 extends over 15 amino acids. This CDR3 reads CASSPSLAGADVLTF. In DNA, the CDR3 is TGTGCCAGCAGCCCGTCTCTGGCTGGGGCCGACGTCCTGACTTTC.

At least ten counts were recorded for this clonotype. This chain joins TRBV6-4 and TRBJ2-7; TRBD2 matches at 7 bases. Trimming removed 6 bases from V and 2 bases from J; junction bases left unmatched: 7. The CDR3 is made up of 14 amino acids. The germline V gene encodes CDR1 MRHNA and CDR2 SNTAGT. The CDR3 region is CASSGLGWAYEQYF. The CDR3 coding sequence is TGTGCCAGCAGCGGACTAGGTTGGGCCTACGAGCAGTACTTC.

In this sample, this clonotype turned up many times. This sequence joins TRBV6-2 or TRBV6-3 and TRBJ2-3, with a tentative D call TRBD2 (5 bases). The CDR3 totals 14 residues. The V and J ends lost 4 bases and 4 bases respectively, with 12 bases between them. The germline gives CDR1 MNHEY, CDR2 SVGEGT. CDR3 loop: CASSSDGVADTQYF. The CDR3 region has the DNA TGTGCCAGCAGTTCCGACGGGGTGGCAGATACGCAGTATTTT.

This clonotype occurred many times. This rearrangement joins TRBV5-8 to TRBJ2-2; possibly TRBD1 or TRBD2 for D (5 bases each). The CDR3 contains 18 residues. Trimming took off 5 bases at V and 1 base at J, with 21 bases between the two ends. Germline values: CDR1 SGHTS, CDR2 YDEGEE. CDR3 region: CASSSGDPAVRNTGELFF. The DNA for the CDR3 is TGTGCCAGCAGTTCTGGGGACCCAGCGGTCAGGAACACCGGGGAGCTGTTTTTT.

In regard to this clonotype: A much larger clone lies a single base off, so this may be a read error. The rearrangement links TRBV4-3 to TRBJ1-5; D is possibly TRBD1 (6 bases). Trimming took off 0 bases at V and 6 bases at J, with 12 bases between the two ends. This CDR3 region has 15 residues. The germline V gene has CDR1 LGHNA and CDR2 YSLEER. In DNA form, the CDR3 reads TGCGCCAGCAGCCAAGATCGGTTCAGGGGTCAGCCCCAGCATTTT. It codes for CASSQDRFRGQPQHF.